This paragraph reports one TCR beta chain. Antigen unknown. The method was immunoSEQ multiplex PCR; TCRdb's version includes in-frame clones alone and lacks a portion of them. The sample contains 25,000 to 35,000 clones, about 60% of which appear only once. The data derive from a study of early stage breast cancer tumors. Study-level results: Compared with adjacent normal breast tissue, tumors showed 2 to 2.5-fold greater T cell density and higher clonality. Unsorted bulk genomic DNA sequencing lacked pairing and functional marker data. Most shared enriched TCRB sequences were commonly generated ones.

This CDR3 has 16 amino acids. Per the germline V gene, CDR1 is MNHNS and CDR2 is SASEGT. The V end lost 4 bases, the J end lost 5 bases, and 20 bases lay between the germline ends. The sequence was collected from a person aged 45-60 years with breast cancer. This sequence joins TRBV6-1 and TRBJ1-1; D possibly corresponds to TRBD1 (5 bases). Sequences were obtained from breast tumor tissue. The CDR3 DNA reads TGTGCCAGCAGTGCAGGGTCAGGACCCAGGTGGACTGAAGCTTTCTTT. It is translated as CASSAGSGPRWTEAFF.